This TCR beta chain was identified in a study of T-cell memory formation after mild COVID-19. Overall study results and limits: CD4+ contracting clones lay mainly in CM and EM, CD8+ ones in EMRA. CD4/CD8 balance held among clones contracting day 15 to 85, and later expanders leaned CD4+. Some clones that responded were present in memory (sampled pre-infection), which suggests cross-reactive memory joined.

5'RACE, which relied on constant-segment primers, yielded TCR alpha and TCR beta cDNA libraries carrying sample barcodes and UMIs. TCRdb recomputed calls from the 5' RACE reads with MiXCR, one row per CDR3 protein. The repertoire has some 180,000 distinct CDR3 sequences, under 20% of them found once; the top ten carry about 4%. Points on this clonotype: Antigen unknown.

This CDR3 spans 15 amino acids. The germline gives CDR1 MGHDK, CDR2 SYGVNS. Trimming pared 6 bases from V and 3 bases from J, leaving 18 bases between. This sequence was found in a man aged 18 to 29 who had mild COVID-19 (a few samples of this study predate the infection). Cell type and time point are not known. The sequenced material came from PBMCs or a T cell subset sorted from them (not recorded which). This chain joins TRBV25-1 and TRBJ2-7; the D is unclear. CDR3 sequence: CASRGPGDTHYEQYV. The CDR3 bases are TGTGCCAGCAGAGGGCCCGGAGACACCCACTACGAGCAGTACGTC.